This is a list of T cell receptor beta chains from one sample in a study of shared clonotypes between healthy human individuals. The protocol was immunoSEQ multiplex PCR, while the TCRdb copy is restricted to in-frame clones and leaves out a portion. The sample has approximately 2,000,000 clones; over 85% are singletons. The sequenced sample consisted of naive CD8+ T cells from PBMCs. Receptors originate from a man between 18 and 29 years old in good health. Some clones in this sample may be carry-over from other donors' samples. The CDR3 runs from the conserved cysteine through the conserved F or W. Fields, in order: D gene, V gene, clone size, J gene, CDR3 DNA, CDR3 protein. D genes are given only for firm matches. Part of the rows lack a size; the others show once, few, many or a class for expanded clones.

-	TRBV7-9	-	TRBJ2-1	TGTGCCAGCAGCCTGGGGTACGTGCGCGATGAGCAGTTCTTC	CASSLGYVRDEQFF
TRBD1	TRBV6-1	-	TRBJ1-5	TGTGCCAGCATTTCGAAACAGGGGAATAATCAGCCCCAGCATTTT	CASISKQGNNQPQHF
-	TRBV15	-	TRBJ2-7	TGTGCCACCCGGCAGGATAGCTCCTACGAGCAGTACTTC	CATRQDSSYEQYF
-	TRBV30	-	TRBJ2-7	TGTGCCTGGAGTGGGTGGGACCGACGCTACGAGCAGTACTTC	CAWSGWDRRYEQYF
TRBD2	TRBV4-3	once	TRBJ2-7	TGCGCCAGCAGCCAAGGGGTAGCGGGAGACTACGAGCAGTACTTC	CASSQGVAGDYEQYF
-	TRBV29-1	-	TRBJ1-4	TGCAGCGCCCAGGCGCCGATTAATGAAAAACTGTTTTTT	CSAQAPINEKLFF
-	TRBV7-9	-	TRBJ2-2	TGTGCCAGCATCCAACCGGGGGCGAACACCGGGGAGCTGTTTTTT	CASIQPGANTGELFF
-	TRBV14	-	TRBJ1-2	TGTGCCAGCAGCAAGCGGGCTGGAGATGGCTACACCTTC	CASSKRAGDGYTF
-	TRBV2	-	TRBJ2-1	TGTGCCAGCAGTGAGTGGGCAGGGTACAATGAGCAGTTCTTC	CASSEWAGYNEQFF
-	TRBV28	few	TRBJ1-2	TGTGCCAGCAGCTCCGTAGACAGCTACTTC	CASSSVDSYF
TRBD2	TRBV9	-	TRBJ2-1	TGTGCCAGCACTGGGGGGGTCGCTAGCGTCTACAATGAGCAGTTCTTC	CASTGGVASVYNEQFF
-	TRBV6-1	-	TRBJ2-7	TGTGCCAGCAGTGAGGGGCTGTCAAGCTCCTACGAGCAGTACTTC	CASSEGLSSSYEQYF
TRBD2	TRBV6-4	-	TRBJ2-3	TGTGCCAGCAACCGGACTAGCCCCCGTGGCACAGATACGCAGTATTTT	CASNRTSPRGTDTQYF
TRBD1	TRBV5-5	-	TRBJ1-2	TGTGCCAGCAGACCCCCGGGACAGAGTAACTATGGCTACACCTTC	CASRPPGQSNYGYTF
-	TRBV9	few	TRBJ1-1	TGTGCCAGCAGCGTAGGGATTTCGAACACTGAAGCTTTCTTT	CASSVGISNTEAFF
-	TRBV4-1	-	TRBJ2-7	TGCGCCAGCAGCTTTCAGGGCGGCGAGCAGTACTTC	CASSFQGGEQYF
TRBD1	TRBV4-3	-	TRBJ2-1	TGCGCCAGCAGCCAAGAGGATGGACAGGGGGAATCCTACAATGAGCAGTTCTTC	CASSQEDGQGESYNEQFF